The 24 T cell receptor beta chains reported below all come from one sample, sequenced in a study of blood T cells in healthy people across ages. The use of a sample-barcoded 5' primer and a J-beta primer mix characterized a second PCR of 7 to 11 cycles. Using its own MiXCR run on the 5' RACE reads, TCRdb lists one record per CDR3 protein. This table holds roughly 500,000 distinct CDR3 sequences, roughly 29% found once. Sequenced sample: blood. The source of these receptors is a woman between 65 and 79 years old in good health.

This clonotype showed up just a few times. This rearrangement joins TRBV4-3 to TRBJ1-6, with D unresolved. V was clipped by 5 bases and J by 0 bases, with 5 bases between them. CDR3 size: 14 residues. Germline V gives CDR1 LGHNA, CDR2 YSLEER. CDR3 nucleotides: TGCGCCAGCAGCTCTAGCTCCTATAATTCACCCCTCCACTTT. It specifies CASSSSSYNSPLHF.

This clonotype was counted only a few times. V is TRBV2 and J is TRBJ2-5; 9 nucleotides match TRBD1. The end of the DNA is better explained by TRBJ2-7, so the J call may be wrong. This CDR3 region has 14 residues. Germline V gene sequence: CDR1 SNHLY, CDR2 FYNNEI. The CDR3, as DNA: TGTGCCAGCAGTGTCCGGGACAGGGCGGCCGAGCAGTACTTC. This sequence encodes CASSVRDRAAEQYF.

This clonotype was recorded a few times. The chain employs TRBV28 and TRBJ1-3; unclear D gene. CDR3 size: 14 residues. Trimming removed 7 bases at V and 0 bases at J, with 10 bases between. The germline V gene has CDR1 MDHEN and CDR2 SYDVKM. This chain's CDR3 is CASTPPSSGNTIYF. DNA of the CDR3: TGTGCCAGCACGCCTCCTAGCTCTGGAAACACCATATATTTT.

CDR3 nucleotides: TGTGCCAGCAGCTTGAGCCGGCAGGCTAACAATGAGCAGTTCTTC. Residues: CASSLSRQANNEQFF. The chain carries TRBV5-4 and TRBJ2-1; D not certain. The CDR3 has 15 residues. Germline values: CDR1 SGHNT, CDR2 YYREEE (reference sequence). V was shortened by 1 base and J by 5 bases, with 13 bases between the two germline ends.

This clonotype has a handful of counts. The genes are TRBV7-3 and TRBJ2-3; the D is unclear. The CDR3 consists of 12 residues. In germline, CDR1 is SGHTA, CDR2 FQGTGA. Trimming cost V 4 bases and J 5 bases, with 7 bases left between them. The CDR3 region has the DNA TGTGCCAGCAGCTCGGCCGGAGATACGCAGTATTTT. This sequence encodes CASSSAGDTQYF.

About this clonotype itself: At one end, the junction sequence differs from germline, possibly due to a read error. In DNA form, the CDR3 reads TGTGCCAGCTCACTCCATTCTAACGGACCAAACACTGAGGCTTTCTTT. Protein sequence: CASSLHSNGPNTEAFF. The rearrangement uses TRBV18 and TRBJ1-1, with D uncertain. This CDR3 has 16 residues. CDR1 is KGHSH, CDR2 LQKENI, per germline.

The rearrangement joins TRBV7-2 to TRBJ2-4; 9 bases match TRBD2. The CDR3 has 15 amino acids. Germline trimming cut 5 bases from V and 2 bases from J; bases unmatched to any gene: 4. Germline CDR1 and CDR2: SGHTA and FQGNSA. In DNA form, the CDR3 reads TGTGCCAGCAGCACCGCGGGGGGGCCCAAAAACATTCAGTACTTC. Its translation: CASSTAGGPKNIQYF.

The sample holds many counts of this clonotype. The CDR3 DNA sequence: TGCGCCAGCTTCGACCTGGGAGGGGAGACCCAGTACTTC. Amino acid sequence: CASFDLGGETQYF. This sequence joins TRBV5-1 and TRBJ2-5, with 7 bases aligning to TRBD2. J was trimmed by 5 bases and V by 7 bases; bases with no gene match: 8. Germline assignment: CDR1 SGHRS and CDR2 YFSETQ. The CDR3 spans 13 residues.

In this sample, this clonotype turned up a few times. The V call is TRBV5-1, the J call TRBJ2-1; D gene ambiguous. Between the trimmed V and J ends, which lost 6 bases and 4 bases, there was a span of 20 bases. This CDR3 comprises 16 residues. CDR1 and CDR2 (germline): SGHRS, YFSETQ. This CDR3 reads CASTKHLLRPYNEQFF. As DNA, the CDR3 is TGCGCCAGCACGAAGCACCTCCTACGGCCGTACAATGAGCAGTTCTTC.

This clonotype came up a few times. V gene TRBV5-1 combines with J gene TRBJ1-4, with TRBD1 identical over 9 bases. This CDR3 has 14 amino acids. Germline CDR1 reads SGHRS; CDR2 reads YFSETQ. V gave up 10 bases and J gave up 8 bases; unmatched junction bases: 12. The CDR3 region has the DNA TGCGCCTCTACTCCCGGGACAGGGAACGAAAAACTGTTTTTT. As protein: CASTPGTGNEKLFF.

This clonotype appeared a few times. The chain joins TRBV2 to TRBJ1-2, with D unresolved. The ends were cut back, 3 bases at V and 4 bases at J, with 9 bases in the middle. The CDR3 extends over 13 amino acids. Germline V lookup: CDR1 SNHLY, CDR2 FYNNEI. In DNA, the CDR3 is TGTGCCAGCAGTGATAGGCAGGCCTATGGCTACACCTTC. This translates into CASSDRQAYGYTF.

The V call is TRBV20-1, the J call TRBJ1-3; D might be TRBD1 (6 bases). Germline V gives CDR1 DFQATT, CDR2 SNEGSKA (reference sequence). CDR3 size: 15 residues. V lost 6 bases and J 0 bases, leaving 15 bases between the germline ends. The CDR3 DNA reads TGCAGTGCCGCCGGGGGGACAATCTCTGGAAACACCATATATTTT. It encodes CSAAGGTISGNTIYF.

The CDR3 nucleotides are TGCAGCGTTGAGCAGGGTAATGAGCAGTTCTTC. Its protein product is CSVEQGNEQFF. This chain uses TRBV29-1 with TRBJ2-1, with a possible D match to TRBD1 (5 bases). Between the trimmed V and J ends, which lost 3 bases and 7 bases, there was a span of 7 bases. Germline V gene lookup returns CDR1 SQVTM and CDR2 ANQGSEA. The CDR3 is made up of 11 amino acids.

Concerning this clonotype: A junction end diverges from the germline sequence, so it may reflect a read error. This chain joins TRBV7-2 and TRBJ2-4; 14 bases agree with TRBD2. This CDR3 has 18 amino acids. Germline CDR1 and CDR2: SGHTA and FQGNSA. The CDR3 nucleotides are TGTGCCAGCAGCTCGGGGACTAGCGGGAGTCTGGCCAAAAACATCCAGTACTTC. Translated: CASSSGTSGSLAKNIQYF.

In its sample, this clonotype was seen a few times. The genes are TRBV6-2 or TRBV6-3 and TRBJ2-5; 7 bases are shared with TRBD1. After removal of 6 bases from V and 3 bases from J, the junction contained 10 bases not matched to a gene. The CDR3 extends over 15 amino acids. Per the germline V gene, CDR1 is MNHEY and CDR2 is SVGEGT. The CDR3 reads CASRPTLQGKETQYF. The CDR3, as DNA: TGTGCCAGCAGACCAACCTTACAGGGGAAAGAGACCCAGTACTTC.

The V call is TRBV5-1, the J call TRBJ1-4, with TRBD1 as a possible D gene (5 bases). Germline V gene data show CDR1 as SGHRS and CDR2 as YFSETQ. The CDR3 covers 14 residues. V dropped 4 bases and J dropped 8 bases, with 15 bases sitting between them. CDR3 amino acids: CASSPDGTDEKLFF. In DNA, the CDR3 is TGCGCCAGCAGCCCGGACGGGACGGACGAAAAACTGTTTTTT.

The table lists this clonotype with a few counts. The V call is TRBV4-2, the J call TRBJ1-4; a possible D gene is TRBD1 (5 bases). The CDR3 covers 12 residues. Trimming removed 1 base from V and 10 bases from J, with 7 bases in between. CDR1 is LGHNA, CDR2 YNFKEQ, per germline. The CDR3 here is CASSQGGGKLFF. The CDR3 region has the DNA TGTGCCAGCAGCCAAGGGGGGGGAAAACTGTTTTTT.

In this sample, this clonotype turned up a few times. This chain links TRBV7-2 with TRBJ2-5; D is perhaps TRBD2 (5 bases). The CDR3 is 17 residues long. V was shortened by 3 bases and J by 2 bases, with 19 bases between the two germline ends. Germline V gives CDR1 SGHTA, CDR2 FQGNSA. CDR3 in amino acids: CASSFPAGRSGQETQYF. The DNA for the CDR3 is TGTGCCAGCAGCTTCCCCGCGGGCAGGTCTGGGCAAGAGACCCAGTACTTC.

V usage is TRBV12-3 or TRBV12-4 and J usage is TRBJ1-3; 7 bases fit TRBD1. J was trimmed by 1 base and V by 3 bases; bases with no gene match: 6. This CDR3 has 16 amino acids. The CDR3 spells CASSFRQGRSGNTIYF. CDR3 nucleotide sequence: TGTGCCAGCAGTTTTAGACAGGGAAGGTCTGGAAACACCATATATTTT.

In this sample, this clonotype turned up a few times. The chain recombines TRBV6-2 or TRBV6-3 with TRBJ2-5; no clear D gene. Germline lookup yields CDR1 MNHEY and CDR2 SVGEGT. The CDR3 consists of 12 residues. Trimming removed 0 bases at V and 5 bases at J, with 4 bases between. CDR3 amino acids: CASSYSKETQYF. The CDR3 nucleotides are TGTGCCAGCAGTTACTCGAAGGAGACCCAGTACTTC.

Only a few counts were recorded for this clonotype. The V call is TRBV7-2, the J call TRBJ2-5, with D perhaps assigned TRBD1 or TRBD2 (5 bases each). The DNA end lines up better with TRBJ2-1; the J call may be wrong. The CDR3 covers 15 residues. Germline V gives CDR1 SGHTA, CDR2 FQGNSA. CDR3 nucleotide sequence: TGTGCCAGCAGCTTAAGGCCGCGAGGGGACAATGAGCAGTTCTTC. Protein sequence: CASSLRPRGDNEQFF.

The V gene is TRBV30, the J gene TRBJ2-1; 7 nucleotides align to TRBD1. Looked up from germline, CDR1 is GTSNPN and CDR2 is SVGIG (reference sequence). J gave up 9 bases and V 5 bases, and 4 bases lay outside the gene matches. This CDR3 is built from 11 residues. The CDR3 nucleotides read TGTGCCTGGGTTACAGGGGTTGAGCAGTTCTTC. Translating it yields CAWVTGVEQFF.

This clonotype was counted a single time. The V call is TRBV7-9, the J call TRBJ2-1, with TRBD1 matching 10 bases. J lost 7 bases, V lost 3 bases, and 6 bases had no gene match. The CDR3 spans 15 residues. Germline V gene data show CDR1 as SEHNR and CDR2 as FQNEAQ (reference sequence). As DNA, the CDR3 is TGTGCCAGCAGCTTTCCGGGACAGGGGCTGAATGAGCAGTTCTTC. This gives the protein CASSFPGQGLNEQFF. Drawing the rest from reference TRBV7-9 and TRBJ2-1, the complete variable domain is DTGVSQNPRHKITKRGQNVTFRCDPISEHNRLYWYRQTLGQGPEFLTYFQNEAQLEKSRLLSDRFSAERPKGSFSTLEIQRTEQGDSAMYLCASSFPGQGLNEQFFGPGTRLTVL.

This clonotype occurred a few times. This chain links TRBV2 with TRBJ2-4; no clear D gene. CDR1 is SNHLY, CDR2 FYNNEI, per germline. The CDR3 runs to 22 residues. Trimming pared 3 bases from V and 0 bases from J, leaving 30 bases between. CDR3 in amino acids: CASSERPSGSTGPRLAKNIQYF. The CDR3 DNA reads TGTGCCAGCAGTGAGCGGCCGTCCGGATCTACTGGGCCCCGTTTAGCCAAAAACATTCAGTACTTC.